The 25 T cell receptor beta chains in this list originate from one sample, sequenced in a study of T cells in Graves' hyperthyroidism and ophthalmopathy. Authors of the study amplified TCR beta CDR3 regions from RNA transcripts. The TCR CDR3 first-round RT-PCR relied on the HTBI primer set. TCRdb redid the calling of the multiplex PCR reads with MiXCR, one entry per CDR3 protein. The data contain some 460,000 distinct CDR3 sequences, approximately 15% of them singletons. The sequenced material came from blood. The origin of the receptors is a woman between 18 and 30 years old with Graves' hyperthyroidism.

The V and J genes are TRBV13 and TRBJ2-2; D not resolved. Trimming removed 6 bases from V and 1 base from J, with 6 bases in between. Germline CDR1 is PRHDT and CDR2 is FYEKMQ (reference sequence). The CDR3 has 13 amino acids. CDR3 DNA sequence: TGTGCCAGCAGTAAGGGGAACACCGGGGAGCTGTTTTTT. This translates into CASSKGNTGELFF. Using reference TRBV13 and TRBJ2-2 for the parts outside the CDR3, the full variable domain is AAGVIQSPRHLIKEKRETATLKCYPIPRHDTVYWYQQGPGQDPQFLISFYEKMQSDKGSIPDRFSAQQFSDYHSELNMSSLELGDSALYFCASSKGNTGELFFGEGSRLTVL.

In its sample, this clonotype was seen many times. This sequence joins TRBV3-1 and TRBJ2-1, with 9 bases matching TRBD2. The CDR3 totals 16 residues. The J segment lost 8 bases and the V segment lost 1 base, leaving 9 bases of the junction unmatched. Looked up from germline, CDR1 is LGHDT and CDR2 is YNNKEL (reference sequence). The DNA for the CDR3 is TGTGCCAGCAGCCAAGCCGGGACTAGCTTAAGTCATGAGCAGTTCTTC. Amino acids: CASSQAGTSLSHEQFF.

Comment on this clonotype: A much larger clone sits a single nucleotide away, making a read error possible. The missing conserved phenylalanine or tryptophan at the end of this CDR3 makes a read error likely. This rearrangement joins TRBV7-8 to TRBJ2-2; D is unclear. Germline-derived CDR1 and CDR2 are SGHVS and FQNEAQ. CDR3 length: 15 amino acids. The V gene lost 5 bases and the J gene lost 4 bases, with 14 bases spanning the gap. CDR3 sequence: CASSRVTGFTGELFS. The CDR3 nucleotides read TGTGCCAGCAGCCGAGTCACTGGATTCACCGGGGAGCTGTTTTCT.

There are many counts of this clonotype. The chain joins TRBV12-5 to TRBJ1-5, with 10 nucleotides matching TRBD1. The CDR3 contains 18 residues. Unmatched junction bases numbered 11, after V lost 6 bases and J lost 0 bases. Germline V lookup: CDR1 LGHNT, CDR2 FRNRAP. CDR3 in DNA: TGTGCTAGTGGGGCCGCCGGGACAGGGGACCTTAGCAATCAGCCCCAGCATTTT. Translating gives CASGAAGTGDLSNQPQHF.

In DNA form, the CDR3 reads TGTGCCAGCAGTTCGGCTAGCGGCCAAGAGACCCAGTACTTC. Protein sequence: CASSSASGQETQYF. V gene TRBV27 combines with J gene TRBJ2-5; 7 nucleotides match TRBD2. CDR1 and CDR2 (germline): MNHEY, SMNVEV (reference sequence). The CDR3 totals 14 residues. With 4 bases clipped from V and 1 base from J, the junction kept 3 bases outside the gene matches.

This clonotype was found many times. This sequence joins TRBV6-1 and TRBJ2-1, with D possibly called TRBD1 or TRBD2 (5 bases each). CDR3 length equals 12 residues. Germline V gene lookup returns CDR1 MNHNS and CDR2 SASEGT. V was clipped by 8 bases and J by 10 bases, with 15 bases between them. The CDR3 region has the DNA TGTGCCAGCGCCCACGGGGCAGGGGAGCAGTTCTTC. This codes for CASAHGAGEQFF.

V gene TRBV4-1 combines with J gene TRBJ2-7; 8 nucleotides align to TRBD2. Germline trimming cut 9 bases from V and 3 bases from J; bases unmatched to any gene: 7. Germline CDR1 reads MGHRA; CDR2 reads YSYEKL. The CDR3 has 13 residues. DNA for the CDR3: TGCGCCAGTCGGGCCGCGGGGGGCTACGAGCAGTACTTC. Translation gives CASRAAGGYEQYF.

In its sample, this clonotype was seen many times. The chain combines TRBV11-3 with TRBJ2-5, with D perhaps TRBD2 (6 bases). Trimming removed 1 base at V and 2 bases at J, with 20 bases between. This CDR3 region has 18 residues. Germline loops: CDR1 SGHNT, CDR2 YENEEA. Here the CDR3 reads CASSLGLIKSGPQETQYF. In nucleotides, the CDR3 is TGTGCCAGCAGCTTAGGGCTTATTAAAAGCGGGCCACAAGAGACCCAGTACTTC.

The chain recombines TRBV9 with TRBJ2-3; perhaps TRBD2 as D (6 bases). The germline V and J ends were trimmed by 1 base and 2 bases, with 11 bases remaining between them. Germline V gene lookup returns CDR1 SGDLS and CDR2 YYNGEE. The CDR3 loop spans 15 amino acids. The CDR3 DNA sequence: TGTGCCAGCAGCGTACTTAGCGGCTTCACAGATACGCAGTATTTT. Protein sequence: CASSVLSGFTDTQYF.

This clonotype was detected ten times or more. The chain employs TRBV2 and TRBJ2-7, with D uncertain. The CDR3 contains 15 residues. With 9 bases removed from V and 0 bases from J, the gap between germline ends came to 18 bases. From germline, CDR1 is SNHLY and CDR2 FYNNEI. The CDR3 loop is CASAPGDYNSYEQYF. CDR3 sequence (DNA): TGTGCCAGTGCCCCTGGAGATTATAACTCCTACGAGCAGTACTTC.

The V call is TRBV28, the J call TRBJ1-5, with TRBD1 as a possible D gene (6 bases). Germline V gene lookup returns CDR1 MDHEN and CDR2 SYDVKM. This CDR3 has 13 residues. The V end lost 5 bases, the J end lost 7 bases, and 12 bases lay between the germline ends. The CDR3, as DNA: TGTGCCAGCAGTACAGGGCCTGGGCAGCCCCAGCATTTT. Protein: CASSTGPGQPQHF.

At least ten counts were recorded for this clonotype. The chain carries TRBV4-2 and TRBJ1-2, with a tentative D call TRBD1 (5 bases). The ends were cut back, 8 bases at V and 4 bases at J, with 17 bases in the middle. Germline V CDR1 and CDR2: LGHNA, YNFKEQ. The CDR3 has 14 amino acids. CDR3: CASGLEGQIYGYTF. The CDR3 DNA reads TGTGCCAGCGGCCTCGAGGGGCAGATCTATGGCTACACCTTC.

The sample holds many counts of this clonotype. J is TRBJ1-5 and V is TRBV18; the D gene is possibly TRBD1 (6 bases). Germline CDR1 reads KGHSH; CDR2 reads LQKENI. V lost 3 bases to trimming and J lost 6 bases, with 18 bases between them. The CDR3 is 16 residues long. In DNA, the CDR3 is TGTGCCAGCTCACCCGGCCGTGGGGGGCTGCGTCAGCCCCAGCATTTT. Its translation: CASSPGRGGLRQPQHF.

This clonotype has at least ten counts. This sequence joins TRBV12-3 or TRBV12-4 and TRBJ1-2; D uncertain. Trimming removed 5 bases at V and 4 bases at J, with 8 bases between. CDR3 length equals 12 residues. The CDR3 DNA reads as TGTGCCAGCAGTAGACACCTCTATGGCTACACCTTC. Its translation is CASSRHLYGYTF.

Ten or more counts support this clonotype. The CDR3 sequence: CASSLSPSSYNEQFF. DNA for the CDR3: TGCGCCAGCAGCTTATCACCTAGCTCCTACAATGAGCAGTTCTTC. V and J are TRBV5-1 and TRBJ2-1; D call uncertain. V was pared by 2 bases and J by 0 bases, with 9 bases between. The CDR3 is 15 residues long. Germline V CDR1 and CDR2: SGHRS, YFSETQ. The variable domain in full, with the rest retrieved from reference TRBV5-1 and TRBJ2-1, is KAGVTQTPRYLIKTRGQQVTLSCSPISGHRSVSWYQQTPGQGLQFLFEYFSETQRNKGNFPGRFSGRQFSNSRSEMNVSTLELGDSALYLCASSLSPSSYNEQFFGPGTRLTVL.

V and J are TRBV7-9 and TRBJ2-2; a weak D match, TRBD1 (6 bases). V dropped 5 bases and J dropped 1 base, with 14 bases sitting between them. This CDR3 comprises 16 residues. Germline CDR1 SEHNR, CDR2 FQNEAQ (reference sequence). In nucleotides, the CDR3 is TGTGCCAGCAGCCCCCTTGACAGGAAGAACACCGGGGAGCTGTTTTTT. It codes for CASSPLDRKNTGELFF. The whole variable domain, remainder taken from reference TRBV7-9 and TRBJ2-2, is DTGVSQNPRHKITKRGQNVTFRCDPISEHNRLYWYRQTLGQGPEFLTYFQNEAQLEKSRLLSDRFSAERPKGSFSTLEIQRTEQGDSAMYLCASSPLDRKNTGELFFGEGSRLTVL.

This clonotype came up once. The chain is built from TRBV6-2 or TRBV6-3 and TRBJ1-4; tentatively, D is TRBD1 (5 bases). The length of the CDR3 is 15 residues. CDR1 MNHEY and CDR2 SVGEGT come from the germline V gene. With 3 bases removed from V and 4 bases from J, the gap between germline ends came to 12 bases. The CDR3 region is CASSYSPGLNEKLFF. CDR3 sequence (DNA): TGTGCCAGCAGTTATAGTCCAGGGCTTAATGAAAAACTGTTTTTT.

This clonotype was counted ten times or more. The genes are TRBV18 and TRBJ2-7; D might be TRBD1 or TRBD2, each matching 7 bases. Trimming shortened V by 8 bases and J by 3 bases, and 20 bases separated the two germline ends. The CDR3 is 15 amino acids. CDR1 KGHSH and CDR2 LQKENI come from the germline V gene. CDR3 amino acids: CASARSGGTNYEQYF. CDR3 nucleotides: TGTGCCAGCGCGCGGTCAGGGGGGACTAACTACGAGCAGTACTTC. Supplemented by reference TRBV18 and TRBJ2-7, the full variable domain reads NAGVMQNPRHLVRRRGQEARLRCSPMKGHSHVYWYRQLPEEGLKFMVYLQKENIIDESGMPKERFSAEFPKEGPSILRIQQVVRGDSAAYFCASARSGGTNYEQYFGPGTRLTVT.

The chain joins TRBV24-1 to TRBJ1-5, with TRBD1 as a possible D gene (6 bases). Trimming left V 4 bases short and J 2 bases short, with 11 bases between. This CDR3 has 15 amino acids. CDR1 and CDR2 (germline): KGHDR, SFDVKD. CDR3 protein: CATSDYRAGNQPQHF. Written as DNA, the CDR3 is TGTGCCACCAGTGACTACAGGGCGGGCAATCAGCCCCAGCATTTT.

This clonotype occurred many times. This chain joins TRBV30 and TRBJ1-2, with D unresolved. Trimming left V 2 bases short and J 4 bases short, with 14 bases between. CDR1 GTSNPN and CDR2 SVGIG come from the germline V gene (reference sequence). The CDR3 runs 14 residues. The CDR3 DNA reads as TGTGCCTGGAGTCCGACCGATTTCGTCTATGGCTACACCTTC. It yields the protein CAWSPTDFVYGYTF.

Many counts were recorded for this clonotype. A much larger clone is a single base away; this may be a read error. CDR3 residues: CASSQGPTNYDYTF. CDR3 bases: TGTGCCAGCAGCCAAGGACCCACGAACTATGACTACACCTTC. The J gene is TRBJ1-2, the V gene TRBV3-1, with D unclear. CDR1 is LGHDT, CDR2 YNNKEL, per germline (reference sequence). CDR3 length: 14 amino acids.

The table lists this clonotype with many counts. This chain links TRBV11-2 with TRBJ2-7; D uncertain. Per the germline V gene, CDR1 is SGHAT and CDR2 is FQNNGV. V was clipped by 0 bases and J by 2 bases, with 8 bases between them. This CDR3 comprises 14 residues. The CDR3 DNA reads TGTGCCAGCAGCTTAGACGGCAGTCCCTACGAGCAGTACTTC. As protein: CASSLDGSPYEQYF.

This clonotype was detected many times. The chain joins TRBV20-1 to TRBJ2-1, with a possible D match to TRBD1 (6 bases). This CDR3 region has 12 residues. Trimming took 2 bases from V and 6 from J, leaving 8 bases between them. Germline values: CDR1 DFQATT, CDR2 SNEGSKA (reference sequence). CDR3 nucleotide sequence: TGCAGTGCTAGAAAGGACAGCAATGAGCAGTTCTTC. Translated, it gives CSARKDSNEQFF.

The table lists this clonotype with many counts. The chain combines TRBV2 with TRBJ2-5; perhaps D is TRBD1 or TRBD2 (5 bases each). The germline gives CDR1 SNHLY, CDR2 FYNNEI. Trimming shortened V by 8 bases and J by 6 bases, and 13 bases separated the two germline ends. The CDR3 covers 12 residues. CDR3 DNA sequence: TGTGCCAGCGGGAACGAGGGGCAGACCCAGTACTTC. Its protein is CASGNEGQTQYF.

This sequence joins TRBV28 and TRBJ1-6; D gene unclear. The ends were cut back, 7 bases at V and 7 bases at J, with 5 bases in the middle. The length of the CDR3 is 11 residues. Germline V gene data show CDR1 as MDHEN and CDR2 as SYDVKM. The CDR3, as DNA: TGTGCCAGCAATGGGAATTCACCCCTCCACTTT. Translated, it gives CASNGNSPLHF.